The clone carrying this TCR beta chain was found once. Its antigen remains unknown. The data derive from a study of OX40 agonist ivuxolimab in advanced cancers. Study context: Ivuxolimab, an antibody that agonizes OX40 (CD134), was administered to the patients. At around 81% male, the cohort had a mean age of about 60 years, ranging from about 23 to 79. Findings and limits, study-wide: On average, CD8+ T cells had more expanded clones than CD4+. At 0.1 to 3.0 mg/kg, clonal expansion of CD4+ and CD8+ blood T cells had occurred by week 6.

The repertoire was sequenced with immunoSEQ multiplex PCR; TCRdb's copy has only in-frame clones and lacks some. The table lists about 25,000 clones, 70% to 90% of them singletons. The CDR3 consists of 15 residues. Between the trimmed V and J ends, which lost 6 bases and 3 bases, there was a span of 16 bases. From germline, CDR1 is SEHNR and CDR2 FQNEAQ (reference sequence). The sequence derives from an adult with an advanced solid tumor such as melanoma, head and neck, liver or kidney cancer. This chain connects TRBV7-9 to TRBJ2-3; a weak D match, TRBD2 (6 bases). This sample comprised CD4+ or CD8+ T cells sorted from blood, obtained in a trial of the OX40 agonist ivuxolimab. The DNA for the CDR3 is TGTGCCAGCAGACAATTTAGCGGTGGTACAGATACGCAGTATTTT. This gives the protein CASRQFSGGTDTQYF.